The 10 T cell receptor beta chains given below trace back to one sample, sequenced in a study of response to subunit inactivated influenza vaccine. TCRdb re-called the RT-PCR reads with MiXCR, one entry per CDR3 protein. This table has around 530,000 distinct CDR3 sequences, 16% appearing once. The material was CD4+ T cells sorted from PBMCs, obtained about 23 months after vaccination. The receptor set was obtained from a man aged 50 to 69 who received an inactivated influenza vaccine.

This clonotype has ten or more counts. This chain links TRBV7-2 with TRBJ2-1, with TRBD2 matching 15 bases. The CDR3 extends over 15 amino acids. The V gene end was trimmed by 6 bases and the J gene end by 9 bases; junction bases not matched to a gene: 6. Per germline, CDR1 SGHTA and CDR2 FQGNSA. The CDR3 bases are TGTGCCAGCAGTCAAGGACTAGCGGGAGGGGTTGAGCAGTTCTTC. This sequence encodes CASSQGLAGGVEQFF.

The chain recombines TRBV6-2 or TRBV6-3 with TRBJ1-1; D unclear. This CDR3 contains 13 residues. The ends were cut back, 6 bases at V and 10 bases at J, with 18 bases in the middle. Germline V gives CDR1 MNHEY, CDR2 SVGEGT. The CDR3 protein is CASRFTQVAGAFF. In DNA form, the CDR3 reads TGTGCCAGCAGATTTACTCAGGTCGCGGGAGCTTTCTTT.

The chain combines TRBV2 with TRBJ1-5; TRBD1 agrees at 10 bases. From germline, CDR1 is SNHLY and CDR2 FYNNEI. V trimming: 10 bases; J trimming: 6 bases; junction bases outside the gene matches: 12. The length of the CDR3 is 15 residues. The CDR3 spells CATNRDRGGGQPQHF. CDR3 coding DNA: TGTGCCACTAACCGGGACAGGGGAGGTGGTCAGCCCCAGCATTTT.

This clonotype has just a few counts. The chain couples TRBV5-1 to TRBJ1-4, with D possibly TRBD1 on 6 matching bases. CDR1 and CDR2 from the germline V gene are SGHRS and YFSETQ. This CDR3 comprises 14 residues. V was trimmed by 4 bases and J by 8 bases, leaving 15 bases between them. The chain's CDR3 is CASSDQGRGEKLFF. DNA for the CDR3: TGCGCCAGCAGCGACCAGGGGAGAGGAGAAAAACTGTTTTTT. The whole variable domain, remainder taken from reference TRBV5-1 and TRBJ1-4, is KAGVTQTPRYLIKTRGQQVTLSCSPISGHRSVSWYQQTPGQGLQFLFEYFSETQRNKGNFPGRFSGRQFSNSRSEMNVSTLELGDSALYLCASSDQGRGEKLFFGSGTQLSVL.

This sequence joins TRBV19 and TRBJ2-6; possible D gene TRBD1, 5 bases. Germline V gene sequence: CDR1 LNHDA, CDR2 SQIVND (reference sequence). CDR3 length: 16 residues. Trimming stripped 6 bases from V and 2 bases from J, with 14 bases between. The CDR3 spells CASSTGRRTGANVLTF. CDR3 nucleotides: TGTGCCAGTAGCACAGGCCGGCGGACTGGGGCCAACGTCCTGACTTTC.

The gene calls are TRBV20-1 and TRBJ1-6; TRBD1 matches at 9 bases. This CDR3 spans 13 amino acids. The germline CDR1 and CDR2 sequences are DFQATT and SNEGSKA (reference sequence). Germline trimming cut 4 bases from V and 8 bases from J; bases unmatched to any gene: 3. The CDR3 DNA follows: TGCAGTGCTATGGGACAGGGCCATTCACCCCTCCACTTT. As protein: CSAMGQGHSPLHF.

This chain links TRBV7-9 with TRBJ2-3, with 8 bases aligning to TRBD2. The CDR3 is 17 amino acids. Germline V gives CDR1 SEHNR, CDR2 FQNEAQ (reference sequence). V was clipped by 5 bases and J by 2 bases; unmatched bases: 12. This chain's CDR3 is CASSPHLRGAYTDTQYF. DNA of the CDR3: TGTGCCAGCAGCCCCCATCTGCGGGGGGCTTACACAGATACGCAGTATTTT.

The rearrangement uses TRBV4-3 and TRBJ2-3; D uncertain. Per germline, CDR1 LGHNA and CDR2 YSLEER. This CDR3 region has 13 residues. Deletions cut 3 bases from V and 6 bases from J, with 10 bases between. The CDR3 protein is CASSQSLADTQYF. The CDR3 DNA reads TGCGCCAGCAGCCAGTCCCTCGCGGATACGCAGTATTTT.

The V call is TRBV7-8, the J call TRBJ2-7; D unresolved. The CDR3 contains 13 residues. Trimming removed 0 bases from V and 6 bases from J, with 9 bases in between. The germline V gene encodes CDR1 SGHVS and CDR2 FQNEAQ. The CDR3 region has the DNA TGTGCCAGCAGCTTAGCGGGTACAAGCGAGCAGTACTTC. Translated, it gives CASSLAGTSEQYF.

The genes are TRBV28 and TRBJ2-7; TRBD1 matches at 9 bases. Germline V lookup: CDR1 MDHEN, CDR2 SYDVKM. This CDR3 region has 17 residues. V dropped 3 bases and J dropped 6; count of bases not matched to a gene: 15. Written as DNA, the CDR3 is TGTGCCAGCAGTTTTGATCCGGGACAGGGCCTCTTCGCCGAGCAGTACTTC. It codes for CASSFDPGQGLFAEQYF. The full variable domain, its missing parts supplied by reference TRBV28 and TRBJ2-7, is DVKVTQSSRYLVKRTGEKVFLECVQDMDHENMFWYRQDPGLGLRLIYFSYDVKMKEKGDIPEGYSVSREKKERFSLILESASTNQTSMYLCASSFDPGQGLFAEQYFGPGTRLTVT.